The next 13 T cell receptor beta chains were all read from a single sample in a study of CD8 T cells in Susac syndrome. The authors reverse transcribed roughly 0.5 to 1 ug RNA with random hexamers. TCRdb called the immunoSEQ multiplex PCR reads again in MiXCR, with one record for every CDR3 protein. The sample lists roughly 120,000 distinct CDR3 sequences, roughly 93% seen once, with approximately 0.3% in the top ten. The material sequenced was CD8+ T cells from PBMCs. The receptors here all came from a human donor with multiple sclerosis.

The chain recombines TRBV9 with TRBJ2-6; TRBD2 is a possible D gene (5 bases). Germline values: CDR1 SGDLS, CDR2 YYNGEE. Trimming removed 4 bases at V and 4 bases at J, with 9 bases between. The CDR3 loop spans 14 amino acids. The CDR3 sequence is CASSPGSGANVLTF. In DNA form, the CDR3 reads TGTGCCAGCAGCCCGGGGAGCGGGGCCAACGTCCTGACTTTC.

The CDR3, as DNA: TGTGCCAGCAGTTTGGCCAGCGGGGGATCCACAGATACGCAGTATTTT. Residues: CASSLASGGSTDTQYF. The chain links TRBV28 to TRBJ2-3, with TRBD2 matching over 8 bases. The V gene end was trimmed by 3 bases and the J gene end by 2 bases; junction bases not matched to a gene: 7. Germline CDR1 is MDHEN and CDR2 is SYDVKM. The CDR3 length is 16 residues.

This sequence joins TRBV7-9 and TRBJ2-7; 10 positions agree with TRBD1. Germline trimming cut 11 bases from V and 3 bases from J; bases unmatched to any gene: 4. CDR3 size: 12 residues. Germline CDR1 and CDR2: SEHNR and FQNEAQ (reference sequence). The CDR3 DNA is TGTGCCGTCGGACAGGGGGTCTACGAGCAGTACTTC. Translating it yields CAVGQGVYEQYF.

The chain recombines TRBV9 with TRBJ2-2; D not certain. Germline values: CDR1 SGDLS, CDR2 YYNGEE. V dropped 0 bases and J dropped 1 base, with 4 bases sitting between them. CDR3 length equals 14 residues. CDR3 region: CASSVVQNTGELFF. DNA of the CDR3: TGTGCCAGCAGCGTAGTACAGAACACCGGGGAGCTGTTTTTT.

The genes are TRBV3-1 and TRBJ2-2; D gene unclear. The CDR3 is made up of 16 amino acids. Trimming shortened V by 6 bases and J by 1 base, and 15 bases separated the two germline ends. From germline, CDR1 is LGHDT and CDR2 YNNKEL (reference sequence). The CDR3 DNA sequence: TGTGCCAGCAGATCAGGATCCCCTTTGAACACCGGGGAGCTGTTTTTT. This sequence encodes CASRSGSPLNTGELFF.

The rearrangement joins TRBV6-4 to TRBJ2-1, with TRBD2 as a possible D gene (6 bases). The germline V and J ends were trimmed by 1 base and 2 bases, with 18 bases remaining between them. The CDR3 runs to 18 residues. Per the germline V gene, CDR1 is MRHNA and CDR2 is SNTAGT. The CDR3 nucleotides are TGTGCCAGCAGTGACTATCCCCTGGGGGGAGGAACCTACAATGAGCAGTTCTTC. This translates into CASSDYPLGGGTYNEQFF.

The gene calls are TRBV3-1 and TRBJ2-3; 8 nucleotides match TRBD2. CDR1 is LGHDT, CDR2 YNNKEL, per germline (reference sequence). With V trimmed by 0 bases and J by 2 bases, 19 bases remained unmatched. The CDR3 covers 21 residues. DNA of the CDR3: TGTGCCAGCAGCCAAGAAGGGTTTGGGGGCGGGGGGTGTTGTTCCACAGATACGCAGTATTTT. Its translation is CASSQEGFGGGGCCSTDTQYF.

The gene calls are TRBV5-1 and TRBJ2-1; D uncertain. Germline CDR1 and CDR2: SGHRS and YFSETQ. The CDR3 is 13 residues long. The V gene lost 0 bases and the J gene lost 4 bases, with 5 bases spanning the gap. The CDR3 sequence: CASSLVPYNEQFF. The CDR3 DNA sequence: TGCGCCAGCAGCTTGGTCCCTTACAATGAGCAGTTCTTC.

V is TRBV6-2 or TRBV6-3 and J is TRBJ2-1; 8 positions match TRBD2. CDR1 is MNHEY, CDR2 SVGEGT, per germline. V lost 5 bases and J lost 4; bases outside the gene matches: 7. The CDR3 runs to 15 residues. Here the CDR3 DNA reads TGTGCCAGCAGTGATTCTAGCGGGTGGTACAATGAGCAGTTCTTC. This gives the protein CASSDSSGWYNEQFF.

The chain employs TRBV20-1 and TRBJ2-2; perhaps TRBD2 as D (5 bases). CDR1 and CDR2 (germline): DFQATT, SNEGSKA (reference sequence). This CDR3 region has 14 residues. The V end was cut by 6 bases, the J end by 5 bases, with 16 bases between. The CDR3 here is CSAPGFEGTGELFF. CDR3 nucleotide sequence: TGCAGTGCCCCGGGGTTTGAGGGTACCGGGGAGCTGTTTTTT.

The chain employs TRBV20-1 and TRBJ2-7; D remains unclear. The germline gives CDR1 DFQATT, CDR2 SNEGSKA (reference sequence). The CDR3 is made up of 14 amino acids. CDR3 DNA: TGCAGCCCCCCGCAGAAAACCCACTCCTACGAGCAGTACTTC. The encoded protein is CSPPQKTHSYEQYF.

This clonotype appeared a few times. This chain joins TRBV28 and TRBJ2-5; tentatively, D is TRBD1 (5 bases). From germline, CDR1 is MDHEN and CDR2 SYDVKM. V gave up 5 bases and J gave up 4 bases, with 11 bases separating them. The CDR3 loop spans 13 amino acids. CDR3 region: CASSPGSRETQYF. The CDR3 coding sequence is TGTGCCAGCAGTCCAGGGTCTCGAGAGACCCAGTACTTC.

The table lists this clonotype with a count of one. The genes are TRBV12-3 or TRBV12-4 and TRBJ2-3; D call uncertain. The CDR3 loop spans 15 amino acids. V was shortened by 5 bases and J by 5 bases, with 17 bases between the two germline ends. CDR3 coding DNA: TGTGCCAGCAGTAAGTTAGTTCGACCGCTAGATACGCAGTATTTT. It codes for CASSKLVRPLDTQYF.